The T cell receptor beta chain described here comes from a study of identical twins. TCRdb re-derived calls from the 5' RACE reads in MiXCR, one entry per CDR3 protein. Of roughly 720,000 distinct CDR3 sequences in the sample, around a sixth were seen once. The CDR3 is 15 amino acids. Looked up from germline, CDR1 is MNHEY and CDR2 is SVGAGI. Trimming cost V 4 bases and J 4 bases, with 13 bases left between them. These sequences were also reported in another study, on T cells expressing NK-cell markers. That source adds: Sorting was restricted to alpha-beta TCR T cells by an anti-gamma-delta TCR antibody in several experiments. There were several donors in whom these clonotypes also led the CD3+CD56-NKG2C+ fraction.

Sample: PBMCs. The source of this sequence is a woman aged 18-29 years in good health. The genes are TRBV6-5 and TRBJ2-2; D possibly matches TRBD1 or TRBD2 (5 bases each). The CDR3, as DNA: TGTGCCAGCAGTTCCCCGGCCGGGGCCACCGGGGAGCTGTTTTTT. Its translation: CASSSPAGATGELFF.